This TCR beta chain came from a study of blood T cells in healthy people across ages. Primers used in a second PCR of about 7 to 12 cycles were a sample-barcoded 5' primer and a J-beta primer mix. TCRdb re-analysed the 5' RACE reads in MiXCR, keeping a single row per CDR3 protein. The sample lists 780,000 or so distinct CDR3 sequences; approximately 53% were seen once. Per-sample PBMC isolation yielded at least 7 million cells. V trimming: 0 bases; J trimming: 11 bases; junction bases outside the gene matches: 12. The germline gives CDR1 MGHRA, CDR2 YSYEKL. The CDR3 length is 17 residues. The genes are TRBV4-1 and TRBJ2-5, with TRBD2 matching over 13 bases. The sample taken for sequencing was blood. The sequence derives from a man aged 35 to 55 in good health. In DNA form, the CDR3 reads TGCGCCAGCAGCCAAGATGTTACTAGCGGGAGGGGGAATGAGCAGTACTTC. Its translation: CASSQDVTSGRGNEQYF.